The 9 T cell receptor beta chains in this list originate from one sample, sequenced in a study of cytomegalovirus exposure and HLA in healthy donors. PCR used 60 Vbeta primers and 13 Jbeta primers. The method was immunoSEQ multiplex PCR; TCRdb's version includes in-frame clones alone and lacks a portion of them. Among some 110,000 clones, around 66% were seen once, and the ten largest hold 1.5% to 1.9%. The sequenced sample consisted of PBMCs. All receptors come from a young man in good health and CMV-seronegative.

This chain connects TRBV9 to TRBJ1-2, with a tentative D call TRBD1 (6 bases). Germline V CDR1 and CDR2: SGDLS, YYNGEE. With 7 bases removed from V and 3 bases from J, the gap between germline ends came to 13 bases. The CDR3 consists of 13 residues. The CDR3 here is CASGLGGDYGYTF. Written as DNA, the CDR3 is TGTGCCAGCGGCTTAGGGGGGGACTATGGCTACACCTTC.

The J gene is TRBJ1-1, the V gene TRBV29-1; 7 bases fit TRBD1. The germline gives CDR1 SQVTM, CDR2 ANQGSEA. After removal of 4 bases from V and 4 bases from J, the junction contained 6 bases not matched to a gene. This CDR3 has 13 residues. CDR3 nucleotide sequence: TGCAGCGTTGTTGGGCAGGGGGGCACTGAAGCTTTCTTT. Translation: CSVVGQGGTEAFF.

The chain employs TRBV29-1 and TRBJ2-7, with a tentative D call TRBD2 (6 bases). The CDR3 is made up of 16 amino acids. Germline V CDR1 and CDR2: SQVTM, ANQGSEA. With 0 bases removed from V and 1 base from J, the gap between germline ends came to 16 bases. CDR3 protein: CSVEDPRGGMSYEQYF. DNA for the CDR3: TGCAGCGTTGAAGATCCGCGGGGCGGGATGTCCTACGAGCAGTACTTC.

The chain joins TRBV28 to TRBJ1-5; D is uncertain. CDR1 and CDR2 from the germline V gene are MDHEN and SYDVKM. The CDR3 length is 14 residues. V was cut by 2 bases and J by 6 bases, with 11 bases left in between. The CDR3 DNA sequence: TGTGCCAGCAGTTTAGGGAGAGAGGGTCAGCCCCAGCATTTT. Its protein product is CASSLGREGQPQHF.

This clone was detected only a few times. The chain combines TRBV9 with TRBJ1-4; perhaps TRBD1 as D (5 bases). The CDR3 loop spans 14 amino acids. The V and J ends lost 3 bases and 5 bases respectively, with 11 bases between them. Looked up from germline, CDR1 is SGDLS and CDR2 is YYNGEE. Written as DNA, the CDR3 is TGTGCCAGCAGCGAAGGGAGGGGAAATGAAAAACTGTTTTTT. It encodes CASSEGRGNEKLFF.

The chain uses TRBV27 and TRBJ2-7; D gene uncertain. The CDR3 consists of 14 residues. Trimming left V 0 bases short and J 2 bases short, with 8 bases between. The V gene's germline CDR1 is MNHEY and CDR2 SMNVEV (reference sequence). Here the CDR3 reads CASSLSSGTYEQYF. DNA for the CDR3: TGTGCCAGCAGTTTATCCTCAGGAACCTACGAGCAGTACTTC.

V usage is TRBV28 and J usage is TRBJ2-2, with 10 bases lining up with TRBD1. Looked up from germline, CDR1 is MDHEN and CDR2 is SYDVKM. The CDR3 is 16 amino acids. V gave up 7 bases and J gave up 4 bases; unmatched junction bases: 9. CDR3 bases: TGTGCCAGCACCCTAACCGGGACAGGGGCCACCGGGGAGCTGTTTTTT. It codes for CASTLTGTGATGELFF. Together with reference TRBV28 and TRBJ2-2, the CDR3 gives the full variable domain: DVKVTQSSRYLVKRTGEKVFLECVQDMDHENMFWYRQDPGLGLRLIYFSYDVKMKEKGDIPEGYSVSREKKERFSLILESASTNQTSMYLCASTLTGTGATGELFFGEGSRLTVL.

The chain recombines TRBV13 with TRBJ2-1; D call uncertain. CDR1 is PRHDT, CDR2 FYEKMQ, per germline (reference sequence). Trimming stripped 5 bases from V and 6 bases from J, with 5 bases between. CDR3 length equals 11 residues. CDR3 sequence reads: CASSQVNEQFF. CDR3 in DNA: TGTGCCAGCAGCCAGGTCAATGAGCAGTTCTTC.

This clone was recorded a few times. V usage is TRBV14 and J usage is TRBJ2-1, with 7 nucleotides matching TRBD2. Looked up from germline, CDR1 is SGHDN and CDR2 is FVKESK. V shed 4 bases and J 3 bases; nucleotides not matched to a gene: 9. The CDR3 has 16 residues. The CDR3 region has the DNA TGTGCCAGCAGCCCTCTAGGGGCGGGGGACTACAATGAGCAGTTCTTC. The encoded protein is CASSPLGAGDYNEQFF.